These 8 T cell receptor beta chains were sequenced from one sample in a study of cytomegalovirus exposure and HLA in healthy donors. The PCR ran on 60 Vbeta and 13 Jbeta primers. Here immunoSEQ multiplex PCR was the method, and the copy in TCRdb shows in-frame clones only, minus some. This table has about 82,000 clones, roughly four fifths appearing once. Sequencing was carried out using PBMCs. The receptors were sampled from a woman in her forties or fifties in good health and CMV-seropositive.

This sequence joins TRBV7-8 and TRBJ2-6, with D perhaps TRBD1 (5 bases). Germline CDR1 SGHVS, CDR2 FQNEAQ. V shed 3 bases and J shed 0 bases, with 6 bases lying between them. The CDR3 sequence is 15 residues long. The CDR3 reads CASSFRVSGANVLTF. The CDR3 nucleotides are TGTGCCAGCAGCTTCAGGGTCTCTGGGGCCAACGTCCTGACTTTC.

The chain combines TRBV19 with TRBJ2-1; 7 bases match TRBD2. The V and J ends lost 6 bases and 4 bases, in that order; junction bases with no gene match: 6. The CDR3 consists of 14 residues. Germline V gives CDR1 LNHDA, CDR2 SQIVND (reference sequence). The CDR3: CASRISGSYNEQFF. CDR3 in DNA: TGTGCCAGTAGGATTAGCGGGTCGTACAATGAGCAGTTCTTC.

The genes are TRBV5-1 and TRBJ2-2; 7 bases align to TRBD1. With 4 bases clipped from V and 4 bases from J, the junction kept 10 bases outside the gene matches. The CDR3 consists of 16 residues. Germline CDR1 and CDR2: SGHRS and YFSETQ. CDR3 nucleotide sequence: TGCGCCAGCAGCGGAGCGAGGGGGCGAAGCACCGGGGAGCTGTTTTTT. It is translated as CASSGARGRSTGELFF. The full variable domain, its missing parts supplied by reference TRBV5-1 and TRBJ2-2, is KAGVTQTPRYLIKTRGQQVTLSCSPISGHRSVSWYQQTPGQGLQFLFEYFSETQRNKGNFPGRFSGRQFSNSRSEMNVSTLELGDSALYLCASSGARGRSTGELFFGEGSRLTVL.

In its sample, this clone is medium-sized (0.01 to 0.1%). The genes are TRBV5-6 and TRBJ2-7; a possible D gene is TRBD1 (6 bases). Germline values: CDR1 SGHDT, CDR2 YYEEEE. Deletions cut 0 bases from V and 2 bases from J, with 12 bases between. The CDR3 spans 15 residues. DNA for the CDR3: TGTGCCAGCAGCTTGGCCGGTTGGACAGCCTACGAGCAGTACTTC. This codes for CASSLAGWTAYEQYF.

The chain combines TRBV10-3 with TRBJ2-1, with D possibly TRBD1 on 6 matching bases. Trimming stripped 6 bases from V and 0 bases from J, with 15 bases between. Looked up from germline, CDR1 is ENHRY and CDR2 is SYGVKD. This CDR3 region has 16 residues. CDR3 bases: TGTGCCATCAGGGGGGCAGGGAGAGGCTCCTACAATGAGCAGTTCTTC. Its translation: CAIRGAGRGSYNEQFF.

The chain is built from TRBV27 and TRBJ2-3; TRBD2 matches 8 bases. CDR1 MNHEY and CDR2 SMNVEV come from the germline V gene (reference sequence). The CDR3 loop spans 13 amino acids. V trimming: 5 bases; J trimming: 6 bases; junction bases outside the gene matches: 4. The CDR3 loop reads CASSLREGDTQYF. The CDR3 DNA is TGTGCCAGCAGTCTACGGGAGGGGGATACGCAGTATTTT.

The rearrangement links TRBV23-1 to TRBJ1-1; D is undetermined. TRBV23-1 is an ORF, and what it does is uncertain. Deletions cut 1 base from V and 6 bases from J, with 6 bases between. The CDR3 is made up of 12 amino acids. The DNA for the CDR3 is TGCGCCAGCAGTCAATGGGCCGCTGAAGCTTTCTTT. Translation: CASSQWAAEAFF.

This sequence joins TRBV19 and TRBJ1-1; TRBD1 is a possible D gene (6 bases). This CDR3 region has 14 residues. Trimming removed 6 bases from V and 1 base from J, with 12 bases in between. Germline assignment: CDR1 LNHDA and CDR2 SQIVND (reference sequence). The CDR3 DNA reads TGTGCCAGTAGGATAATGACAGGGAACACTGAAGCTTTCTTT. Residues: CASRIMTGNTEAFF.